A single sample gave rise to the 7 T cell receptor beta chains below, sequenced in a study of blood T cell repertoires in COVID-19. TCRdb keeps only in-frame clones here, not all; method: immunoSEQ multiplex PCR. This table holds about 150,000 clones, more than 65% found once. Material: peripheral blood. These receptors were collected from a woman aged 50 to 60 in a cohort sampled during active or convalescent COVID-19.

CDR3 sequence: CASSPPDRVLYGYTF. Here the CDR3 DNA reads TGTGCCAGCAGCCCGCCGGACAGGGTCTTATATGGCTACACCTTC. The chain links TRBV5-4 to TRBJ1-2; TRBD1 agrees at 8 bases. Germline lookup yields CDR1 SGHNT and CDR2 YYREEE (reference sequence). With 4 bases clipped from V and 5 bases from J, the junction kept 10 bases outside the gene matches. The CDR3 loop spans 15 amino acids.

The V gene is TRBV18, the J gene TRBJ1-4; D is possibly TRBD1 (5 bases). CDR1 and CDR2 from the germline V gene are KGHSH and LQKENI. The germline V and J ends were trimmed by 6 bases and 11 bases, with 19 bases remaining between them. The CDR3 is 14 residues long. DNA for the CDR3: TGTGCCAGCTCGACCACAGGACCTCTACGGAAACTGTTTTTT. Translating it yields CASSTTGPLRKLFF.

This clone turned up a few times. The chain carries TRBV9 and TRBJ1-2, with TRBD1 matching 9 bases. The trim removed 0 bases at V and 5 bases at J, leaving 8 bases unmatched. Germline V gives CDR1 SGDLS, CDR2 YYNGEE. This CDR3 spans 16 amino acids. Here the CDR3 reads CASSVDWDRAGYGYTF. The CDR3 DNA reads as TGTGCCAGCAGCGTAGATTGGGACAGGGCTGGGTATGGCTACACCTTC.

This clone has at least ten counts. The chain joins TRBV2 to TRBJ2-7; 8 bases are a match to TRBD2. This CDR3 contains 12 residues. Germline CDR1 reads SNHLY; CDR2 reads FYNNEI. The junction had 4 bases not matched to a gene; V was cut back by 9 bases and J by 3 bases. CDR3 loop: CASIRGGYEQYF. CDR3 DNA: TGTGCCAGTATCCGGGGGGGCTACGAGCAGTACTTC.

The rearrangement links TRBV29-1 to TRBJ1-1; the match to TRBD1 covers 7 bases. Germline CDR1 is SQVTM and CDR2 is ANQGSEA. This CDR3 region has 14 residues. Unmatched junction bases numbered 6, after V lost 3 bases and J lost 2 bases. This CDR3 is CSVDPRGINTEAFF. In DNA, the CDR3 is TGCAGCGTTGATCCCAGGGGGATAAACACTGAAGCTTTCTTT.

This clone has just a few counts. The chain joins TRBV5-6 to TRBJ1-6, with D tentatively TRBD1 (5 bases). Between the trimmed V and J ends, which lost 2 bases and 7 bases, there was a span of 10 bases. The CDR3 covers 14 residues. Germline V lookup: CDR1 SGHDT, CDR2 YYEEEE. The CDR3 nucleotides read TGTGCCAGCAGCTTCAGTCAGGGCAATTCACCCCTCCACTTT. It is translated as CASSFSQGNSPLHF.

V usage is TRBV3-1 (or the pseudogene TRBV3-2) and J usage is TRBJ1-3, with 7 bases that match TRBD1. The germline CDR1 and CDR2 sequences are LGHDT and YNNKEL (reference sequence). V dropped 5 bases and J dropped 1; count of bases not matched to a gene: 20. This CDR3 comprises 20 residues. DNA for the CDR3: TGTGCCAGCAGCTTTCGACAGGGTTGTATTTTAATTTTTTCTGGAAACACCATATATTTT. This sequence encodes CASSFRQGCILIFSGNTIYF.